Shown below are 13 T cell receptor beta chains from a single sample sequenced in a study of blood T cell repertoires in COVID-19. Assay used: immunoSEQ multiplex PCR; TCRdb lists only in-frame clones, some missing. The sample holds hundreds of thousands of clones; about 79% are singletons and the top ten take 8.9%. Sequencing was done on a sample of peripheral blood. The receptors come from an older man with acute or convalescent COVID-19.

This rearrangement joins TRBV5-6 to TRBJ2-1, with 8 bases fitting TRBD1. In germline, CDR1 is SGHDT, CDR2 YYEEEE. Trimming cost V 0 bases and J 8 bases; bases outside gene matches: 7. The CDR3 runs 15 residues. For the CDR3, the DNA is TGTGCCAGCAGCTTGGGTTCAGGGGGCCGGGATGAGCAGTTCTTC. It yields the protein CASSLGSGGRDEQFF.

The genes are TRBV7-9 and TRBJ1-5; 12 nucleotides match TRBD1. Trimming took 6 bases from V and 6 from J; bases not matched to a gene: 12. The V gene's germline CDR1 is SEHNR and CDR2 FQNEAQ (reference sequence). This CDR3 spans 17 amino acids. CDR3 bases: TGTGCCAGCAGTTGGGACAGGGGGCTCAACCAAATTCAGCCCCAGCATTTT. Its translation: CASSWDRGLNQIQPQHF.

V and J are TRBV5-1 and TRBJ2-1; TRBD2 agrees at 13 bases. V shed 3 bases, J shed 5 bases, and the junction held 26 bases outside the gene matches. CDR3 size: 23 residues. CDR1 is SGHRS, CDR2 YFSETQ, per germline. Here the CDR3 DNA reads TGCGCCAGCAGCTCTAAAACACTAGCGGGAGGGCCATCAGGCAGGGGCCGCGACAATGAGCAGTTCTTC. It codes for CASSSKTLAGGPSGRGRDNEQFF.

This chain links TRBV4-2 with TRBJ2-6, with TRBD2 matching 8 bases. From germline, CDR1 is LGHNA and CDR2 YNFKEQ. With V trimmed by 2 bases and J by 2 bases, 11 bases remained unmatched. The CDR3 sequence is 19 residues long. The CDR3 DNA is TGTGCCAGCAGCCAATCCTTTTTGCGGGGGGAAGCTGGGGCCAACGTCCTGACTTTC. Amino acid sequence: CASSQSFLRGEAGANVLTF.

This clone was seen just once. The chain employs TRBV3-1 (or the pseudogene TRBV3-2) and TRBJ1-5, with unresolved D. Germline CDR1 is LGHDT and CDR2 is YNNKEL (reference sequence). The CDR3 is made up of 13 amino acids. Trimming shortened V by 4 bases and J by 1 base, and 5 bases separated the two germline ends. The CDR3 protein is CASSLLSNQPQHF. CDR3 coding DNA: TGTGCCAGCAGCCTTCTAAGCAATCAGCCCCAGCATTTT.

The V gene is TRBV5-1, the J gene TRBJ1-2, with D possibly TRBD1 on 6 matching bases. The CDR3 is made up of 13 amino acids. Germline V gives CDR1 SGHRS, CDR2 YFSETQ. Trimming cost V 0 bases and J 8 bases, with 11 bases left between them. DNA of the CDR3: TGCGCCAGCAGCTTGGTGCCAGGGGCAGGCTACACCTTC. Residues: CASSLVPGAGYTF.

The sample holds one count of this clone. The V call is TRBV27, the J call TRBJ1-5; the match to TRBD1 covers 7 bases. The CDR3 is made up of 15 amino acids. Germline V lookup: CDR1 MNHEY, CDR2 SMNVEV (reference sequence). The junction had 6 bases not matched to a gene; V was cut back by 3 bases and J by 4 bases. The CDR3 bases are TGTGCCAGCAGTTTTGGGACAGAGTGGAATCAGCCCCAGCATTTT. Its translation: CASSFGTEWNQPQHF.

This clone has just one count. The rearrangement joins TRBV3-1 (or the pseudogene TRBV3-2) to TRBJ1-3; no clear D. This CDR3 is built from 14 residues. The germline gives CDR1 LGHDT, CDR2 YNNKEL (reference sequence). V was pared by 4 bases and J by 1 base, with 8 bases between. The CDR3 protein is CASSPAGSGNTIYF. CDR3 sequence (DNA): TGTGCCAGCAGCCCGGCGGGGTCTGGAAACACCATATATTTT.

This rearrangement joins TRBV7-6 to TRBJ1-5; the match to TRBD1 covers 12 bases. The germline V gene encodes CDR1 SGHVS and CDR2 FNYEAQ. This CDR3 comprises 15 residues. The V and J ends lost 3 bases and 10 bases, in that order; junction bases with no gene match: 7. The CDR3 DNA reads TGTGCCAGCAGCTTGGGACAGGGGGCGCTCTCCCCCCAGCATTTT. Its protein is CASSLGQGALSPQHF. The full variable domain, in which reference TRBV7-6 and TRBJ1-5 provide the parts outside the CDR3, is GAGVSQSPRYKVTKRGQDVALRCDPISGHVSLYWYRQALGQGPEFLTYFNYEAQQDKSGLPNDRFSAERPEGSISTLTIQRTEQRDSAMYRCASSLGQGALSPQHFGDGTRLSIL.

The J gene is TRBJ2-1, the V gene TRBV7-9, with TRBD1 as a possible D gene (5 bases). V shed 5 bases and J shed 14 bases, with 13 bases lying between them. The CDR3 contains 11 residues. Germline V lookup: CDR1 SEHNR, CDR2 FQNEAQ (reference sequence). In DNA form, the CDR3 reads TGTGCCAGCAGCAAAGAGGACAAAGAGTTCTTC. Translated, it gives CASSKEDKEFF.

The chain has TRBV15 and TRBJ1-2; D gene unclear. Between the trimmed V and J ends, which lost 0 bases and 4 bases, there was a span of 9 bases. This CDR3 is 14 amino acids long. Germline V gene data show CDR1 as LNHNV and CDR2 as YYDKDF (reference sequence). DNA for the CDR3: TGTGCCACCAGCAGAGATCCGAGGAGCTATGGCTACACCTTC. This sequence encodes CATSRDPRSYGYTF.

This chain uses TRBV28 with TRBJ1-5, with TRBD1 matching 9 bases. With 3 bases clipped from V and 2 bases from J, the junction kept 5 bases outside the gene matches. This CDR3 is built from 16 residues. The germline V gene encodes CDR1 MDHEN and CDR2 SYDVKM. In DNA, the CDR3 is TGTGCCAGCAGTTTTTGGACAGGGGTACGCAATCAGCCCCAGCATTTT. It translates to CASSFWTGVRNQPQHF.

The chain is built from TRBV27 and TRBJ1-4, with TRBD1 identical over 7 bases. CDR3 length equals 14 residues. V dropped 6 bases and J dropped 2; count of bases not matched to a gene: 3. The V gene's germline CDR1 is MNHEY and CDR2 SMNVEV (reference sequence). The CDR3 DNA follows: TGTGCCAGCAGCCCAGGGGGTACTAATGAAAAACTGTTTTTT. Its protein is CASSPGGTNEKLFF.